This TCR beta chain came from a study of cytomegalovirus exposure and HLA in healthy donors. V lost 1 base to trimming and J lost 6 bases; unmatched junction nucleotides: 6. The V gene's germline CDR1 is SGHRS and CDR2 YFSETQ. The CDR3 loop spans 15 amino acids. Using immunoSEQ multiplex PCR, the repertoire was profiled, and TCRdb retains in-frame clones only, with some absent. The sample lists 160,000 or so clones; around four fifths were seen once. The receptor's source is a man aged 30-40 years in good health and CMV-seropositive. Input material: PBMCs. The V call is TRBV5-1, the J call TRBJ2-2; 7 bases fit TRBD2. The CDR3 DNA reads as TGCGCCAGCAGCTTGTGGGGGGGTTCGGCCGGGGAGCTGTTTTTT. As protein: CASSLWGGSAGELFF. Full variable domain (outside the CDR3, taken from reference TRBV5-1 and TRBJ2-2): KAGVTQTPRYLIKTRGQQVTLSCSPISGHRSVSWYQQTPGQGLQFLFEYFSETQRNKGNFPGRFSGRQFSNSRSEMNVSTLELGDSALYLCASSLWGGSAGELFFGEGSRLTVL.